Listed here is a single T cell receptor (beta chain). Its antigen is still unknown. The sample originates from a study of post-analysis software for immune sequencing data. Findings and caveats of the study: Compared against controls, patients with multiple sclerosis displayed significantly lower normalized Chao1 diversity. Patients carried five TRBV segments more frequently than controls did, and TRBV5-6, TRBV5-1 and TRBV20-1 were among them.

Researchers reported that TCR beta cDNA libraries carried unique molecular identifiers. TCRdb processed the PCR reads anew with MiXCR; each CDR3 protein has one entry. This repertoire shows around 400,000 distinct CDR3 sequences, approximately 37% found once; its top ten account for 6.5% to 8%. V was clipped by 1 base and J by 6 bases; unmatched bases: 5. Looked up from germline, CDR1 is LGHDT and CDR2 is YNNKEL (reference sequence). The CDR3 is 15 residues long. V gene TRBV3-1 combines with J gene TRBJ2-3; the match to TRBD1 covers 9 bases. The sequencing input was blood. This TCR derives from a girl aged 2 to 9 with multiple sclerosis. The CDR3 is CASSQGGTGMDTQYF. Written as DNA, the CDR3 is TGTGCCAGCAGCCAAGGGGGGACAGGGATGGATACGCAGTATTTT.